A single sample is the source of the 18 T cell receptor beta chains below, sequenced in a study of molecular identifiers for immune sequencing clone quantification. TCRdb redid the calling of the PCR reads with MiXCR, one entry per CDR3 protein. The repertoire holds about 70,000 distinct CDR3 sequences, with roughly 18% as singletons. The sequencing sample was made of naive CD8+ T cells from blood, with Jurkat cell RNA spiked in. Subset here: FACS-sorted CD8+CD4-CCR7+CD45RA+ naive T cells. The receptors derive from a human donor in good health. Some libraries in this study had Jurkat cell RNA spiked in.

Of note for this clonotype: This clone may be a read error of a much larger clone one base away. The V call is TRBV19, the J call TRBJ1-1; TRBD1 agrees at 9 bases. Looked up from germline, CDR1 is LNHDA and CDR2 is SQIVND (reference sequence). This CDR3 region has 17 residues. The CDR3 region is CAGSIPPDRGMNTEAFF. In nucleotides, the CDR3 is TGTGCCGGTAGTATACCGCCCGACAGGGGGATGAACACTGAAGCTTTCTTT.

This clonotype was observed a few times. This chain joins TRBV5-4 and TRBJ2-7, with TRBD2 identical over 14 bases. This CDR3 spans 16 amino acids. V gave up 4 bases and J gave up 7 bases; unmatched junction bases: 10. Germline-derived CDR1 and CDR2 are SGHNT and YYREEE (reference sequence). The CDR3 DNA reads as TGTGCCAGCAGCCCTGGGACTAGCGGGAGTCCAGGGGAGCAGTACTTC. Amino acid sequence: CASSPGTSGSPGEQYF.

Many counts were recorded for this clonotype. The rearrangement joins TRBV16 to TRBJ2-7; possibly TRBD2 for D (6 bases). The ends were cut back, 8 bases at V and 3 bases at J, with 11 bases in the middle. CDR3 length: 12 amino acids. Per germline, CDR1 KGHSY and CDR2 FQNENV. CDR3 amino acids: CASSGTDYEQYF. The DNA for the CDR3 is TGTGCCAGCTCAGGGACTGACTACGAGCAGTACTTC.

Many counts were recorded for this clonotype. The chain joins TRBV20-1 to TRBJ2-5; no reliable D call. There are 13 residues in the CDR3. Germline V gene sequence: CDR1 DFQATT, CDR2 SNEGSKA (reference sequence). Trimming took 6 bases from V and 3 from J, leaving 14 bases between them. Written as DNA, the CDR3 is TGCAGTGCCACGTCTGTGGACGAAGAGACCCAGTACTTC. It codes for CSATSVDEETQYF.

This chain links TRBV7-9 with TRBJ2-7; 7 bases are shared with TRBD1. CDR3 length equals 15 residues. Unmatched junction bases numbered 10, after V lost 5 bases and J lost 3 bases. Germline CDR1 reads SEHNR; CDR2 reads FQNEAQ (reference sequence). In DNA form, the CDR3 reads TGTGCCAGCAGCCCCGGGTGGGGACAGCACTACGAGCAGTACTTC. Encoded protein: CASSPGWGQHYEQYF.

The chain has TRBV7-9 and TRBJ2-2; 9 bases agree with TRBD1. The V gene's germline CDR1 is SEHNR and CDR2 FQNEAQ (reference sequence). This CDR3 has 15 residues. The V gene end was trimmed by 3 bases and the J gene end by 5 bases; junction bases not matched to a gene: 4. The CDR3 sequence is CASSFVGQGTGELFF. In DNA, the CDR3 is TGTGCCAGCAGCTTTGTGGGACAGGGTACCGGGGAGCTGTTTTTT.

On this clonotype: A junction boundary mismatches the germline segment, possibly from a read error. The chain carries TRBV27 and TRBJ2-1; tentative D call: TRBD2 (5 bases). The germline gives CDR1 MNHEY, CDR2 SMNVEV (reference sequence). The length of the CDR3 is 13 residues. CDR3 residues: CASSFGGYNEQLF. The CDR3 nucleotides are TGTGCCAGCAGTTTTGGCGGGTACAATGAGCAGCTCTTC.

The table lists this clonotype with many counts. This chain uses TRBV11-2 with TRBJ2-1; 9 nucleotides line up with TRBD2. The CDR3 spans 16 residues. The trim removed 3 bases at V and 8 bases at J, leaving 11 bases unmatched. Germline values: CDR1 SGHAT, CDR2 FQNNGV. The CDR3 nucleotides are TGTGCCAGCAGCTTGAAGCGGGAGGTGACGCTCGATGAGCAGTTCTTC. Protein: CASSLKREVTLDEQFF.

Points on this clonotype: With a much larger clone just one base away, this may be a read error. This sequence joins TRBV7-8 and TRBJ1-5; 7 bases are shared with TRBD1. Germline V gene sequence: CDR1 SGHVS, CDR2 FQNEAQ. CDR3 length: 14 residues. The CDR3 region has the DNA TGTGCCTGCAGCTTCACAGGGGGCAATCAGCCCCAGCATTTT. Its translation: CACSFTGGNQPQHF.

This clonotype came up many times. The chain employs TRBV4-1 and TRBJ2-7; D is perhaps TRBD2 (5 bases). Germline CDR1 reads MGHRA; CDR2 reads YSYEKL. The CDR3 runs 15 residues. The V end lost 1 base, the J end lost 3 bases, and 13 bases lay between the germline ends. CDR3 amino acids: CASSQVTGFGYEQYF. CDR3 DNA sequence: TGCGCCAGCAGCCAAGTTACGGGGTTCGGCTACGAGCAGTACTTC.

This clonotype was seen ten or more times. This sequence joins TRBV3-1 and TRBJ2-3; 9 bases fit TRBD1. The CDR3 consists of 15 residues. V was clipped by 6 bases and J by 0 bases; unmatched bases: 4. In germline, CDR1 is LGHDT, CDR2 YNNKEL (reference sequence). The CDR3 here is CASSSGTGSTDTQYF. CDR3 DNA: TGTGCCAGCAGTTCCGGGACAGGGAGCACAGATACGCAGTATTTT.

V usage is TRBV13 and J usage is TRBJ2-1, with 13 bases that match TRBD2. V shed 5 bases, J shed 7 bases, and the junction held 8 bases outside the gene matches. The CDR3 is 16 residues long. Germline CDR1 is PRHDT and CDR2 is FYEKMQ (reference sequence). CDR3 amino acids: CASSPRTSGSPNEQFF. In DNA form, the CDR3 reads TGTGCCAGCAGCCCAAGGACTAGCGGGAGTCCAAATGAGCAGTTCTTC.

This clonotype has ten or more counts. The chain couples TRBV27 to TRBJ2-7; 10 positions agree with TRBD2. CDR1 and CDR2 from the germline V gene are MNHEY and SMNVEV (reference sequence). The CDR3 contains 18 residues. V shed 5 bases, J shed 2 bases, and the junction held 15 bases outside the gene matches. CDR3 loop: CASSLDLASGRSTYEQYF. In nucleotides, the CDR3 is TGTGCCAGCAGTCTAGATCTGGCTAGCGGGAGAAGCACCTACGAGCAGTACTTC.

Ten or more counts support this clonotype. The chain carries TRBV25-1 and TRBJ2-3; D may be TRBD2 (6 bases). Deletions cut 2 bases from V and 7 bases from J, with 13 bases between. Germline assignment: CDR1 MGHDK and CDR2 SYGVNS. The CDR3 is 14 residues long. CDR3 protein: CASSEGGSGNTQYF. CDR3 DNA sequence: TGTGCCAGCAGTGAAGGAGGGAGCGGAAATACGCAGTATTTT.

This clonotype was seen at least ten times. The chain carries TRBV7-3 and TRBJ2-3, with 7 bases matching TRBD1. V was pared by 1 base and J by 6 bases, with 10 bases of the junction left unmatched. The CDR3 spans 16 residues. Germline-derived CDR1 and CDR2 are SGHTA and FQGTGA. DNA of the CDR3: TGTGCCAGCAGCTTAAAAGCCAGGGGGATGGCGGATACGCAGTATTTT. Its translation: CASSLKARGMADTQYF.

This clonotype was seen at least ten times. The CDR3 region has the DNA TGTGCCACCAGTGAGCATACGACCGACAGAGGTTCCTACAATGAGCAGTTCTTC. Translated: CATSEHTTDRGSYNEQFF. The genes are TRBV24-1 and TRBJ2-1; TRBD1 might be the D (5 bases). Germline CDR1 KGHDR, CDR2 SFDVKD. V was trimmed by 4 bases and J by 1 base, leaving 19 bases between them. This CDR3 has 18 residues.

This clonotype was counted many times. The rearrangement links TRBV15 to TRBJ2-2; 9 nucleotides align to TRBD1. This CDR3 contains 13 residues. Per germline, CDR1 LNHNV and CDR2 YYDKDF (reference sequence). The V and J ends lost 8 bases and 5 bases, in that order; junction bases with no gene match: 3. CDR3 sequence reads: CATGTGNTGELFF. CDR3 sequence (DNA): TGTGCCACCGGGACAGGGAATACCGGGGAGCTGTTTTTT.

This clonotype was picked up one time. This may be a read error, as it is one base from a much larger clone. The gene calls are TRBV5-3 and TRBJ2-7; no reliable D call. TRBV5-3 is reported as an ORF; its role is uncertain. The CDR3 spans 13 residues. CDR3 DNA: TGTGCCAGCAGTTTTCAGCCCAAGTACGGGCAGTACTTC. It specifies CASSFQPKYGQYF.